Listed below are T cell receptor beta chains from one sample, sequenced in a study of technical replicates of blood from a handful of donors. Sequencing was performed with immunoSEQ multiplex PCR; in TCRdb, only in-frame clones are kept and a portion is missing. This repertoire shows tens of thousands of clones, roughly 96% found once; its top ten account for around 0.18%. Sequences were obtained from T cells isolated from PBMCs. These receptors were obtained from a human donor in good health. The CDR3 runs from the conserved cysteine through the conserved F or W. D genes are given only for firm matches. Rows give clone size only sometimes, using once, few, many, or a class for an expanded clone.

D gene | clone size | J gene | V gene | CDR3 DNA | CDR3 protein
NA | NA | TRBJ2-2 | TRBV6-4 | TGTGCCAGCAGTTCCAAGAACACCGGGGAGCTGTTTTTT | CASSSKNTGELFF
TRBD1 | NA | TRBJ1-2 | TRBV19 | TGTGCCAGTAGGACAGGGTTGGACTATGGCTACACCTTC | CASRTGLDYGYTF
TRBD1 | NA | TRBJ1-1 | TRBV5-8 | TGTGCCAGCAGCTCACCGGGACAGGGTATCATGAACACTGAAGCTTTCTTT | CASSSPGQGIMNTEAFF
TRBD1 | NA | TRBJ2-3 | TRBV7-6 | TGTGCCAGCAGCCAGAGGGACAGGGGATACACAGATACGCAGTATTTT | CASSQRDRGYTDTQYF
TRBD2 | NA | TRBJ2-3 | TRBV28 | TGTGCCAGCAGCCCACAGACTAGCGGGAGGTGGGGGGCGATCACAGATACGCAGTATTTT | CASSPQTSGRWGAITDTQYF
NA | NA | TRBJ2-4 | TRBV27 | TGTGCCAGCAGTTCCCGGACAGTTCTAGCCAAAAACATTCAGTACTTC | CASSSRTVLAKNIQYF
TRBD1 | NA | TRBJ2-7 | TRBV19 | TGTGCCAGTAGCAATCTCGACAGGGGCTACGAGCAGTACTTC | CASSNLDRGYEQYF
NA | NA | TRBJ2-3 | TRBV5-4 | TGTGCCAGCAGCTTGCGGGGACTCGGAGATACGCAGTATTTT | CASSLRGLGDTQYF
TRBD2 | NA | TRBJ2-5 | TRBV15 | TGTGCCACCAGCAGAGGACTAGCGGGATTCCAAGAGACCCAGTACTTC | CATSRGLAGFQETQYF
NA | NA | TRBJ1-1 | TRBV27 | TGTGCCAGCAGCATACAGGGAAACACTGAAGCTTTCTTT | CASSIQGNTEAFF
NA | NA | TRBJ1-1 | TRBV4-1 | TGCGCCAGCAGCCAAGACGCGGTCTTCCTTAACACTGAAGCTTTCTTT | CASSQDAVFLNTEAFF
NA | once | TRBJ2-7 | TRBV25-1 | TGTGCCAGCAGTGAGCCAGACACCTCCTACGAGCAGTACTTC | CASSEPDTSYEQYF
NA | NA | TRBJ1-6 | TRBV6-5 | TGTGCCACCTCCTATACGGGGGAAGAGTCACCCCTCCACTTT | CATSYTGEESPLHF
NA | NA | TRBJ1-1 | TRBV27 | TGTGCCAGCAGTTTTTTAGGGGACACTGAAGCTTTCTTT | CASSFLGDTEAFF
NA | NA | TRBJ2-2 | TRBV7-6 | TGTGCCAGCAGCTCGAGTCTTAAAACCGGGGAGCTGTTTTTT | CASSSSLKTGELFF
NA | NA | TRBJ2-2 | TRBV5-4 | TGTGCCAGCAGCTCGGGGGGCGCCCTGAACACCGGGGAGCTGTTTTTT | CASSSGGALNTGELFF
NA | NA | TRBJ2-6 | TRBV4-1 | TGCGCCAGCAGCCAATCCACAGGGAAGAGGTCTGGGGCCAACGTCCTGACTTTC | CASSQSTGKRSGANVLTF
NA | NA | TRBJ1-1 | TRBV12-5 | TGTGCTAGTGGTTCCACCGGGATGAGGGCTTTCTTT | CASGSTGMRAFF
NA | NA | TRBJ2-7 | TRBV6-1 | TGTGCCGGGGGGGACATTTCCATCTCCTACGAGCAGTACTTC | CAGGDISISYEQYF
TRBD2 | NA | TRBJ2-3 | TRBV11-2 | TGTGCCAGCAGCTTAGTTCTTGGGGCGGGAGGCCTCGATACGCAGTATTTT | CASSLVLGAGGLDTQYF
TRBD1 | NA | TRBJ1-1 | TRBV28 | TGTGCCAGCAGTTCCTTACACGGGACAGGGAACACTGAAGCTTTCTTT | CASSSLHGTGNTEAFF
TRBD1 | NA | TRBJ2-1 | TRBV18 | TGTGCCAGCTCATCAGGGGACAGGGCCAATGAGCAGTTCTTC | CASSSGDRANEQFF